This T cell receptor beta chain is from a study of blood T cell repertoires in COVID-19 (dated by TCRdb to 2018 to 2020). In the study overall: Collaborator samples came from the United States, Italy and Spain and covered acute and convalescent phases of COVID-19. The prospective study material was composed of cDNA or gDNA derived from T cells, B-cell-depleted T cells, or PBMCs. The dataset comprised deeply sampled blood TCRbeta repertoires from subjects exposed to, actively infected with, or recovered from COVID-19. A freely available public database, intended as a resource for researchers studying the immune response to SARS-CoV-2, is where the repertoires were released. The samples were drawn from two sources: the first 160 participants of the ongoing ImmuneRACE study, and 1,000 to 1,500 subjects contributed by 6 global collaborators. The sample metadata nearly always contained a de-identified subject ID, COVID-19 status, age in years and sex. Where HLA class I and class II types were available, the types were taken from metadata supplied by the sample provider, not from assay-based typing. Study-wide findings and limitations: Clinical and demographic metadata were provided uncurated, with the amount varying by source and participant.

TCRbeta CDR3 regions were amplified from genomic DNA using the immunoSEQ Assay, a bias-controlled multiplex PCR. Processing in the source paper ran as follows. The number of nucleated cells in each sample was estimated by amplification of reference gene primers within the assay. To quantify the absolute abundance of each unique TCRbeta CDR3 rearrangement, sequence reads were collapsed and filtered. For each sample, productive Simpson clonality was calculated as the square root of Simpson's diversity index across productive rearrangements. This immuneACCESS table, as held by TCRdb, lists in-frame sequences with V and J called but not all clones. Of the missing ones, under half trace to an unresolved V gene in checked studies; the others have no known cause. Clone size and the V and J calls come from that table; the DNA yielded D and trimming. The sample records about 380,000 clones, around 87% of which are singletons. 1% to 1.5% of the sample belongs to the ten largest clones.

The CDR3 measures 16 amino acids from cysteine to phenylalanine. The retained sequence is limited to the CDR3, 48 bases, with the frame set at the first base. CDR1 and CDR2 are read off the germline V gene as SGHRS and YFSETQ. V drops 4 bases and J drops 3 bases, leaving 19 bases in between. Participants in the prospective study were enrolled through a virtual design, were aged about 18 to 100 years, and lived in roughly 24 United States geographic areas. Cohort assignment in the prospective study relied on participant-reported clinical history from a screening survey and a study questionnaire. Recovered participants in ImmuneRACE Cohort 3 were defined as having two consecutive negative NP/OP PCR tests, clearance from a healthcare professional, or resolution of symptoms. In the prospective study, whole blood, serum and a nasopharyngeal or oropharyngeal swab were collected from each participant by mobile phlebotomists. Participants in the prospective study had the option to provide additional blood draws and questionnaires over a roughly two-month period. Before DNA extraction, prospective study blood samples were shipped either frozen or at room temperature.

This clone was seen only once. The clone's antigen remains unknown. Base qualities are not at hand, and no much larger clone is one base apart. Material for sequencing was PBMCs or T cells enriched from blood (not recorded which). The sequence joins TRBV5-1 to TRBJ1-2, with no confidently assigned D gene. The TCR comes from a man younger than 40 who had recovered from COVID-19. The DNA sequence follows: TGCGCCAGCAGCCCCTCGGGTCCTTTAACTGACTATGGCTACACCTTC. It specifies CASSPSGPLTDYGYTF.